The T cell receptor (beta chain) under discussion was sequenced for a study of T-cell memory formation after mild COVID-19 (dated by TCRdb to about 2021). Background on the whole study: TCR sequence clusters from the two donors were largely donor specific. In a couple of donors, T-cell clones that expanded and contracted after mild COVID-19 were followed by sequencing TCRalpha and TCRbeta repertoires longitudinally. The cohort comprised two young, previously healthy adult volunteers, one female and one male.

The instrument given in TCRdb is Illumina NovaSeq 6000. cDNA libraries for TCRalpha and TCRbeta were prepared by 5'RACE using constant-segment primers, with sample barcodes and unique molecular identifiers added. Trizol reagent was used to extract RNA from every sample. The libraries were amplified in two PCR steps, and the second step added a second sample barcode and Illumina TruSeq adapters. Sequencing of the libraries was done on an Illumina NovaSeq, producing 2 x 150 bp paired-end reads. Under the source paper's analysis protocol: The reads were demultiplexed and collapsed into UMI-guided consensus sequences using migec v1.2.7. Using mixcr v2.1.11, the UMI consensuses were aligned to TRA and TRB V and J templates and assembled into clonotypes. Clonotypes were classified as expanded or contracted when called significant by both edgeR and NoisET, with noise models trained on biological replicates. For edgeR calls, a false discovery rate-adjusted p below 0.01 and a log2 fold-change threshold of 1 were applied. As an exploratory analysis of dynamics, max-normalized trajectories of the 1000 most abundant clonotypes were examined with PCA combined with hierarchical clustering. Separately sequenced CD4+ and CD8+ repertoires were used to assign the CD4 or CD8 phenotype of responding clones. TCRdb cleaned the public reads at Q25 with fastp, built clones with MiXCR and kept in-frame beta chains. One record per CDR3 amino acid sequence lists the most common genes and DNA. Here the V and J calls rest on TCRdb's processing, not on the authors' analysis. The sample yields 350,000 to 500,000 distinct CDR3 sequences; more than 20% were counted once. In total, the top ten clones hold about an eighth of the sample.

Ficoll-Paque density gradient centrifugation was the method used to isolate PBMCs. Study-wide findings and limitations: Only two mild cases were covered by the study, and larger cohorts that include severe cases with pre-infection samples were considered necessary. Contracting CD4+ clones were found mainly in CM and EM memory subsets, while CD8+ clones were enriched in EMRA. The detection of some responding clones in pre-infection memory suggests that pre-existing cross-reactive memory T cells joined the SARS-CoV-2 response. Whether the second-wave clones peaking on day 37 were SARS-CoV-2 specific was not confirmed. Balanced CD4/CD8 phenotypes were observed for clones contracting from day 15 to 85, whereas a bias towards CD4+ was observed for a second wave of clones expanding from day 15 to 37.

Taken from the germline V gene (reference sequence), the CDR1 and CDR2 loops are SEHNR and FQNEAQ. CDR3 length: 17 amino acids, cysteine to phenylalanine. Only the CDR3 DNA stays, 51 bases, in frame from base 1. The junction shows trimming of 4 bases on V and 5 bases on J, and the gene matches do not reach 11 bases of it. This clonotype is a singleton in its sample. Its antigen remains undetermined. There are no base qualities to consult, and no much larger clone falls within one base. One read alone provides weak support. The receptor chain draws on TRBV7-9 and TRBJ2-2, with 9 bases matching TRBD1. Sequencing was performed on PBMCs or a T cell subset sorted from them (not recorded which). The clonotype comes from an adult woman who had mild COVID-19 (a few samples of this study predate the infection). The sample titles of this study are shuffled in the database, so cell type and time point are left out; the donor was told from shared clones. The nucleotide sequence is TGTGCCAGCAGCTCAGTTGTCGGGACAGGGAGTACCGGGGAGCTGTTTTTT. Its amino acids are CASSSVVGTGSTGELFF. The full variable domain, completed from the reference TRBV7-9 and TRBJ2-2 proteins outside the CDR3, reads DTGVSQNPRHKITKRGQNVTFRCDPISEHNRLYWYRQTLGQGPEFLTYFQNEAQLEKSRLLSDRFSAERPKGSFSTLEIQRTEQGDSAMYLCASSSVVGTGSTGELFFGEGSRLTVL.